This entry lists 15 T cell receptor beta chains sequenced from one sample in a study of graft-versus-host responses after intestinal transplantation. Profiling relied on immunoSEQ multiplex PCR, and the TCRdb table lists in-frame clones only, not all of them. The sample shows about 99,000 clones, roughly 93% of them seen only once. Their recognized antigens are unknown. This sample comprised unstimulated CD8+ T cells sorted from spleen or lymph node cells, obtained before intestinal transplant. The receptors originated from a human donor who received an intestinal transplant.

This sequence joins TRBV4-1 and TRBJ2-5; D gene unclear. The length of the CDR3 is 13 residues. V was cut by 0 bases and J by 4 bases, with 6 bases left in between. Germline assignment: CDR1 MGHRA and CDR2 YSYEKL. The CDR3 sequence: CASSQDDGETQYF. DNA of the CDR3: TGCGCCAGCAGCCAAGACGACGGAGAGACCCAGTACTTC.

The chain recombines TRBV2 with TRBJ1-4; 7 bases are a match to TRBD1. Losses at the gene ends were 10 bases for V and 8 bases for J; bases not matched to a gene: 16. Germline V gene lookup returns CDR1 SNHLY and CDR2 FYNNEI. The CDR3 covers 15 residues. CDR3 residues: CANSGYETGREKLFF. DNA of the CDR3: TGTGCCAACTCCGGGTACGAGACAGGGCGGGAAAAACTGTTTTTT.

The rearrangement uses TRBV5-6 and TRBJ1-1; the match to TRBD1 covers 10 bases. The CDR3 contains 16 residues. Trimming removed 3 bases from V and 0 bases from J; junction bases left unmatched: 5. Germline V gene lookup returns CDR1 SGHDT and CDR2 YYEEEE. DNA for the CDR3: TGTGCCAGCAGCTCGCGACAGGGGGCGGTGAACACTGAAGCTTTCTTT. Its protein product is CASSSRQGAVNTEAFF.

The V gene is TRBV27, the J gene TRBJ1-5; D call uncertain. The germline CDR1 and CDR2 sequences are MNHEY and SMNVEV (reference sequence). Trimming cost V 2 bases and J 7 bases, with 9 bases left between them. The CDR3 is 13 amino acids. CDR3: CASSLEGLQPQHF. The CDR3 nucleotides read TGTGCCAGCAGTTTAGAGGGTTTACAGCCCCAGCATTTT.

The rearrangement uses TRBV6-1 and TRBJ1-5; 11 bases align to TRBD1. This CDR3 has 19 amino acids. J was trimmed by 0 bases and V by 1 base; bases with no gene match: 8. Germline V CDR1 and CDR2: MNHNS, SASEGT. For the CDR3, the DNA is TGTGCCAGCAGTGAAGAAGGGACAGGGGGGTTATATAGCAATCAGCCCCAGCATTTT. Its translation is CASSEEGTGGLYSNQPQHF.

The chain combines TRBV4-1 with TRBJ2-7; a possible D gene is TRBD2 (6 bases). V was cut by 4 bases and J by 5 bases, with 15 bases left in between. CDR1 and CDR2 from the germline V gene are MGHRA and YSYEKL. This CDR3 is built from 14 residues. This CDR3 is CASSPEAGRHEQYF. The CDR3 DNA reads TGCGCCAGCAGCCCTGAGGCGGGGAGACACGAGCAGTACTTC.

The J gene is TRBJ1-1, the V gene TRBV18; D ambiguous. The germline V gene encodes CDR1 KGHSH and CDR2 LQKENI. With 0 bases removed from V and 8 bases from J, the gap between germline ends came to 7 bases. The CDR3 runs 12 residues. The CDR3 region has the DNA TGTGCCAGCTCACCACCAACGGGGGAAGCTTTCTTT. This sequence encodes CASSPPTGEAFF.

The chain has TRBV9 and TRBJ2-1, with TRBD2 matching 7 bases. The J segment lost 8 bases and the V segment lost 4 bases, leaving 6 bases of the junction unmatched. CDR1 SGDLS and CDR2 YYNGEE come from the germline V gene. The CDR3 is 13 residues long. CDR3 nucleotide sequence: TGTGCCAGCAGCTCGGGGGGACGACATGAGCAGTTCTTC. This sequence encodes CASSSGGRHEQFF.

CDR3 nucleotide sequence: TGTGCCAGCAGCCAACTGCTAGGACTAGCGGGACCCTACGAGCAGTACTTC. Amino acids: CASSQLLGLAGPYEQYF. The rearrangement links TRBV4-2 to TRBJ2-7, with 12 positions matching TRBD2. CDR1 and CDR2 from the germline V gene are LGHNA and YNFKEQ. CDR3 length equals 17 residues. V shed 2 bases, J shed 2 bases, and the junction held 7 bases outside the gene matches.

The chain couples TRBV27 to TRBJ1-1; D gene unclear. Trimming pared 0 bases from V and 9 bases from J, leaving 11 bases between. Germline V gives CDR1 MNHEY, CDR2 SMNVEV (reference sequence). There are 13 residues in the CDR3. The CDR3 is CASSLSSGSQAFF. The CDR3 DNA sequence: TGTGCCAGCAGTTTATCGAGTGGGAGTCAAGCTTTCTTT.

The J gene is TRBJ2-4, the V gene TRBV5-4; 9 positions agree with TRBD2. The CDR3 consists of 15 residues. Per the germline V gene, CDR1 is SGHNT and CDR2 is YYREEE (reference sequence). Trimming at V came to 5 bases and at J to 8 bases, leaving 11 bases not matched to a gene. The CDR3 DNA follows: TGTGCCAGCAGTTCGGCGGGGGGGCCTACGGACATTCAGTACTTC. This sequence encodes CASSSAGGPTDIQYF.

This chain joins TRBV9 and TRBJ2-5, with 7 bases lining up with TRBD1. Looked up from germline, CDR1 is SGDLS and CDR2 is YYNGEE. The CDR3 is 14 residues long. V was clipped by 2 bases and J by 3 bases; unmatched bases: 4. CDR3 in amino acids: CASSVGQIEETQYF. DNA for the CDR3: TGTGCCAGCAGCGTGGGACAGATAGAAGAGACCCAGTACTTC.

The CDR3 sequence is CASSLLAGGPEDTQYF. The CDR3 DNA sequence: TGTGCCAGCAGCCTACTAGCGGGGGGGCCGGAAGATACGCAGTATTTT. This rearrangement joins TRBV11-3 to TRBJ2-3; the match to TRBD2 covers 13 bases. This CDR3 spans 16 amino acids. Germline-derived CDR1 and CDR2 are SGHNT and YENEEA. The trim removed 5 bases at V and 5 bases at J, leaving 7 bases unmatched.

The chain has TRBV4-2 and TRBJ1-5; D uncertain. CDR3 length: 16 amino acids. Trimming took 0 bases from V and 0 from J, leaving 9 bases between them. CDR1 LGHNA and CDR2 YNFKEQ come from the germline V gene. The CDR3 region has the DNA TGTGCCAGCAGCCAAGATTCGGCAGATAGCAATCAGCCCCAGCATTTT. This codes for CASSQDSADSNQPQHF.

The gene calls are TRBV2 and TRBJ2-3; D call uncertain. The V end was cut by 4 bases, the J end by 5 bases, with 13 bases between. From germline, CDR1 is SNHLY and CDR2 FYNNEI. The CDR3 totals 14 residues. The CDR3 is CASSGPQVIDTQYF. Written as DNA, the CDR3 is TGTGCCAGCAGTGGTCCCCAGGTAATAGATACGCAGTATTTT.